The TCR beta chain under discussion was sequenced for a study of T cell responses to AZD1222 COVID-19 vaccine. This clone was observed once. CDR3 length: 15 residues. J was trimmed by 9 bases and V by 5 bases; bases with no gene match: 14. Germline V gene lookup returns CDR1 SQVTM and CDR2 ANQGSEA. Assay: immunoSEQ multiplex PCR; the TCRdb copy retains only in-frame clones and omits some. The data show 150,000 or so clones, about nine tenths seen once. The receptor comes from an adult in good health. The source was peripheral blood, collected on day 0 of AZD1222 vaccination. The chain couples TRBV29-1 to TRBJ2-1, with TRBD1 matching over 9 bases. The CDR3 loop is CSVRLRDRASAEQFF. As DNA, the CDR3 is TGCAGCGTTCGACTCCGGGACAGGGCGTCGGCTGAGCAGTTCTTC.